These T cell receptor beta chains were read from a single sample in a study of T cell responses to AZD1222 COVID-19 vaccine. Measured with immunoSEQ multiplex PCR; TCRdb has only the in-frame clones, and not every one. The sample records over 100,000 clones, approximately 91% being singletons. The sequencing used peripheral blood, collected 28 days after the second AZD1222 dose. These receptors came from an adult who received the AZD1222 COVID-19 vaccine. Each CDR3 is given with its conserved first and last residue. A D gene is named only where the DNA matches it firmly. A row's size may be missing; if present it is once, few, many or a size class.

- once TRBV27 CASSPLLVSYNEQFF
TRBD2 - TRBV29-1 CSVSLAGGVDTQYF
- - TRBV5-6 CASSPGDYGYTF
TRBD1 - TRBV25-1 CASSELGTGGRYGYTF
- - TRBV4-2 CARMRYQPQHF
TRBD1 - TRBV7-9 CASSPDRHTSEKLFF
TRBD2 - TRBV5-1 CASSPWGGGDSYEQYF
- - TRBV9 CASSSGGGSSYNEQFF
- - TRBV5-1 CASSPRGPTSSYNEQFF
- - TRBV3-1/TRBV3-2 CASSHGGYTEAFF
TRBD1 - TRBV27 CASIGTGLGSVNTEAFF
TRBD1 medium-sized TRBV7-3 CASSLGRTGATEAFF
- - TRBV9 CASSGGVDYEQYF